A single sample is the source of the 14 T cell receptor beta chains below, sequenced in a study of T cell changes during pregnancy in multiple sclerosis. Here immunoSEQ multiplex PCR was the method, and the copy in TCRdb shows in-frame clones only, minus some. This sample has 45,000 to 65,000 clones, with 80% to 95% found just once. The specimen was CD4+ T cells from peripheral blood mononuclear cells, collected in the second trimester of pregnancy. These receptors were obtained from a female donor with multiple sclerosis, enrolled in a pregnancy study.

The CDR3 DNA sequence: TGTGCCAGCAGCTCCCCCCCGCGGGAGCAGTACTTC. This codes for CASSSPPREQYF. The chain has TRBV11-1 and TRBJ2-7; D call uncertain. Germline CDR1 and CDR2: SGHAT and FQDESV (reference sequence). CDR3 length: 12 residues. Deletions cut 4 bases from V and 7 bases from J, with 11 bases between.

V gene TRBV5-1 combines with J gene TRBJ1-1; 7 bases map to TRBD1. The V gene's germline CDR1 is SGHRS and CDR2 YFSETQ. The CDR3 consists of 13 residues. The junction had 3 bases not matched to a gene; V was cut back by 2 bases and J by 5 bases. The CDR3 region has the DNA TGCGCCAGCAGCTTCGCAGGGGGGACTGAAGCTTTCTTT. Its translation: CASSFAGGTEAFF. Filled out from reference TRBV5-1 and TRBJ1-1, the complete variable domain reads KAGVTQTPRYLIKTRGQQVTLSCSPISGHRSVSWYQQTPGQGLQFLFEYFSETQRNKGNFPGRFSGRQFSNSRSEMNVSTLELGDSALYLCASSFAGGTEAFFGQGTRLTVV.

The count of this clone is one. The genes are TRBV11-2 and TRBJ1-6; TRBD1 matches at 8 bases. Germline CDR1 is SGHAT and CDR2 is FQNNGV. The CDR3 runs to 14 residues. V lost 3 bases, J lost 9 bases, and 4 bases stayed unmatched. The CDR3 sequence: CASSFGQGSSPLHF. The DNA of the CDR3 is TGTGCCAGCAGCTTTGGACAGGGAAGTTCACCCCTCCACTTT.

The V gene is TRBV29-1, the J gene TRBJ1-1; D is perhaps TRBD1 (6 bases). This CDR3 has 16 amino acids. CDR1 SQVTM and CDR2 ANQGSEA come from the germline V gene. Trimming shortened V by 7 bases and J by 0 bases, and 21 bases separated the two germline ends. CDR3 amino acids: CSALDHRVGMNTEAFF. CDR3 in DNA: TGCAGCGCACTTGACCACAGGGTTGGGATGAACACTGAAGCTTTCTTT. The full variable domain, with the rest looked up from reference TRBV29-1 and TRBJ1-1, is SAVISQKPSRDICQRGTSLTIQCQVDSQVTMMFWYRQQPGQSLTLIATANQGSEATYESGFVIDKFPISRPNLTFSTLTVSNMSPEDSSIYLCSALDHRVGMNTEAFFGQGTRLTVV.

The chain has TRBV30 and TRBJ1-1; unclear D gene. V lost 0 bases and J 0 bases, leaving 11 bases between the germline ends. Germline CDR1 is GTSNPN and CDR2 is SVGIG (reference sequence). The CDR3 runs 15 residues. The CDR3 region is CAWSVQKRMNTEAFF. Written as DNA, the CDR3 is TGTGCCTGGAGTGTCCAGAAGCGGATGAACACTGAAGCTTTCTTT.

This sequence joins TRBV28 and TRBJ1-6; D remains ambiguous. CDR1 and CDR2 from the germline V gene are MDHEN and SYDVKM. The length of the CDR3 is 13 residues. With 1 base removed from V and 13 bases from J, the gap between germline ends came to 11 bases. CDR3 nucleotides: TGTGCCAGCAGTTTATTCCCCAAGAGGCCCCTCCACTTT. Translating it yields CASSLFPKRPLHF.

V usage is TRBV11-2 and J usage is TRBJ2-3, with 11 positions matching TRBD2. The CDR3 has 19 amino acids. Germline V lookup: CDR1 SGHAT, CDR2 FQNNGV. With V trimmed by 5 bases and J by 1 base, 14 bases remained unmatched. This CDR3 is CASSRNTLSGRAGTDTQYF. DNA for the CDR3: TGTGCCAGCAGCCGGAACACGCTTAGCGGGAGGGCAGGCACAGATACGCAGTATTTT.

The V gene is TRBV19, the J gene TRBJ2-1, with 7 bases matching TRBD1. Germline V gene lookup returns CDR1 LNHDA and CDR2 SQIVND (reference sequence). V was clipped by 5 bases and J by 3 bases; unmatched bases: 13. There are 17 residues in the CDR3. CDR3 sequence reads: CASSPTVGDRGYNEQFF. Here the CDR3 DNA reads TGTGCCAGTAGTCCAACCGTTGGGGACAGAGGCTACAATGAGCAGTTCTTC.

The chain combines TRBV11-2 with TRBJ2-5; D is possibly TRBD1 (7 bases). CDR1 is SGHAT, CDR2 FQNNGV, per germline. The CDR3 consists of 16 residues. With 4 bases removed from V and 1 base from J, the gap between germline ends came to 16 bases. The CDR3 protein is CASSSGGTVSQETQYF. CDR3 nucleotides: TGTGCCAGCAGCTCGGGCGGGACAGTCTCCCAAGAGACCCAGTACTTC.

The chain joins TRBV19 to TRBJ2-5, with D possibly TRBD2 on 6 matching bases. V lost 7 bases and J lost 7, with 16 bases in between. The CDR3 covers 13 residues. Germline lookup yields CDR1 LNHDA and CDR2 SQIVND (reference sequence). The CDR3, as DNA: TGTGCCAGTACCCCCGGGGGAGCCGGGACCCAGTACTTC. Protein product: CASTPGGAGTQYF.

This chain's CDR3 is CASSLISILEQGKTQYF. In DNA form, the CDR3 reads TGTGCCAGCAGCTTGATATCGATCTTGGAACAGGGAAAGACCCAGTACTTC. The gene calls are TRBV5-8 and TRBJ2-5; TRBD1 is a possible D gene (6 bases). Germline CDR1 SGHTS, CDR2 YDEGEE. The ends were cut back, 1 base at V and 6 bases at J, with 22 bases in the middle. There are 17 residues in the CDR3.

V and J are TRBV11-2 and TRBJ1-2; D gene uncertain. Germline values: CDR1 SGHAT, CDR2 FQNNGV. The CDR3 has 14 amino acids. The V end was cut by 0 bases, the J end by 0 bases, with 5 bases between. CDR3 sequence (DNA): TGTGCCAGCAGCTTAGACAGATCTAACTATGGCTACACCTTC. Translation gives CASSLDRSNYGYTF.

The chain carries TRBV5-8 and TRBJ2-5; perhaps TRBD2 as D (7 bases). Trimming took 4 bases from V and 7 from J, leaving 17 bases between them. Germline V gene sequence: CDR1 SGHTS, CDR2 YDEGEE. The CDR3 has 14 residues. The CDR3 nucleotides are TGTGCCAGCAGCCCCCAACGGGGGGCTGCGACCCAGTACTTC. It is translated as CASSPQRGAATQYF.

This clone was observed once. This chain's CDR3 is CASGTPDTGELFF. The DNA for the CDR3 is TGTGCCAGCGGGACTCCGGACACCGGGGAGCTGTTTTTT. The V gene is TRBV28, the J gene TRBJ2-2; TRBD2 is a possible D gene (6 bases). The V and J ends lost 8 bases and 3 bases respectively, with 10 bases between them. CDR1 is MDHEN and CDR2 is SYDVKM in the germline V gene. The CDR3 totals 13 residues.